This TCR beta chain was obtained from a study of molecular identifiers for immune sequencing clone quantification. Study details: Replicate experiments divided RNA from around 20,000 or 100,000 naive CD8 cells into five parts and sequenced four.

A single record per CDR3 protein comes from TCRdb applying MiXCR to the PCR reads. This table holds approximately 550,000 distinct CDR3 sequences, about a quarter found once. CDR1 and CDR2 from the germline V gene are MNHEY and SVGEGT. CDR3 length: 18 residues. J was trimmed by 4 bases and V by 4 bases; bases with no gene match: 9. The sequencing input was naive CD8+ T cells from blood, with Jurkat cell RNA spiked in. Subset noted: FACS-sorted CD8+CD4-CCR7+CD45RA+ naive T cells. The gene calls are TRBV6-2 or TRBV6-3 and TRBJ2-2; 13 nucleotides match TRBD2. This clonotype was sampled from a human donor in good health. Some libraries in this study had Jurkat cell RNA spiked in. The CDR3 reads CASSFRTSGSRFTGELFF. The DNA for the CDR3 is TGTGCCAGCAGTTTCCGGACTAGCGGGAGTCGGTTCACCGGGGAGCTGTTTTTT.